This T cell receptor beta chain originates from a study of T-cell reconstitution after alpha-beta-depleted transplantation in children. V was pared by 2 bases and J by 3 bases, with 5 bases of the junction left unmatched. The V gene's germline CDR1 is MNHEY and CDR2 SMNVEV (reference sequence). This CDR3 spans 16 amino acids. This clonotype occurred many times. Antigen specificity is unknown. General study findings and limits: When one year had passed after transplant, most T-cell counts and diversity came from newly produced T cells. Approximately two months post-transplant, alpha-beta T cells reportedly originated from several hundred expanded graft clones.

Unique molecular identifiers were incorporated during preparation of the TCRbeta library. MiXCR was run by TCRdb on the PCR reads, yielding one entry per CDR3 protein. The sample records about 15,000 distinct CDR3 sequences, around 7.7% being singletons. The sequence derives from a boy younger than two who had a stem cell transplant for Wiskott-Aldrich syndrome, so the T cells may come from the graft donor. This chain connects TRBV27 to TRBJ1-5; 9 nucleotides match TRBD1. Sequencing was performed on PBMCs, mostly from graft donor cells, taken 60 days after TCRalphabeta/CD19-depleted stem cell transplant. The CDR3: CASSLGTGNYNQPQHF. In DNA, the CDR3 is TGTGCCAGCAGTTTAGGGACAGGGAATTACAATCAGCCCCAGCATTTT.